Below, 24 T cell receptor beta chains from the same sample are listed, as sequenced in a study of beta chain features in type 1 diabetes. Overall study findings and caveats: There was a moderate but significant shortening of TCRB CDR3s in all four CD4+ subsets of Type 1 diabetes patients.

The sequenced template was cDNA made from the entire isolated RNA. The method was immunoSEQ multiplex PCR; TCRdb's version includes in-frame clones alone and lacks a portion of them. The table records about 160,000 clones, more than 60% of them present only once. No antigen is known for these receptors. Sequences were obtained from naive CD4+ T cells from blood. Every receptor here comes from a man aged 25 to 45 with type 1 diabetes.

This clone was seen only a few times. This rearrangement joins TRBV5-1 to TRBJ2-7; TRBD1 matches 8 bases. V gave up 0 bases and J gave up 4 bases; unmatched junction bases: 15. The CDR3 runs 18 residues. Germline CDR1 and CDR2: SGHRS and YFSETQ. The CDR3 DNA is TGCGCCAGCAGCTTGGCCCTCTCCTCGGGACAGGTCAAATACGAGCAGTACTTC. This translates into CASSLALSSGQVKYEQYF.

V and J are TRBV29-1 and TRBJ1-2; TRBD1 might be the D (5 bases). Germline assignment: CDR1 SQVTM and CDR2 ANQGSEA. This CDR3 is 12 amino acids long. V was trimmed by 5 bases and J by 2 bases, leaving 9 bases between them. This chain's CDR3 is CSVSDINYGYTF. The CDR3 nucleotides are TGCAGCGTTTCGGACATAAACTATGGCTACACCTTC. Drawing the rest from reference TRBV29-1 and TRBJ1-2, the complete variable domain is SAVISQKPSRDICQRGTSLTIQCQVDSQVTMMFWYRQQPGQSLTLIATANQGSEATYESGFVIDKFPISRPNLTFSTLTVSNMSPEDSSIYLCSVSDINYGYTFGSGTRLTVV.

The chain carries TRBV5-4 and TRBJ1-2, with 7 bases matching TRBD1. The germline V gene encodes CDR1 SGHNT and CDR2 YYREEE (reference sequence). The CDR3 has 14 residues. The V segment lost 4 bases and the J segment 2 bases; nucleotides outside the gene matches: 5. The chain's CDR3 is CASSGQATNYGYTF. As DNA, the CDR3 is TGTGCCAGCAGCGGACAGGCGACAAACTATGGCTACACCTTC.

This chain joins TRBV28 and TRBJ2-1, with a possible D match to TRBD1 (6 bases). Per the germline V gene, CDR1 is MDHEN and CDR2 is SYDVKM. The CDR3 is 16 amino acids. V shed 5 bases and J shed 4 bases, with 18 bases lying between them. The CDR3 coding sequence is TGTGCCAGCAGTGCTACCCCAGGGGCCGCTTACAATGAGCAGTTCTTC. This sequence encodes CASSATPGAAYNEQFF.

This clone was found a few times. The chain joins TRBV5-1 to TRBJ2-1; 8 nucleotides align to TRBD1. Losses at the gene ends were 6 bases for V and 14 bases for J; bases not matched to a gene: 16. Germline CDR1 SGHRS, CDR2 YFSETQ. CDR3 length: 14 residues. CDR3 DNA: TGCGCCAGCAACCCCGGTGACAGGGGACAGGAGGAGTTCTTC. This gives the protein CASNPGDRGQEEFF.

The chain has TRBV7-2 and TRBJ2-5; a possible D gene is TRBD1 (5 bases). The CDR3 has 14 residues. The germline CDR1 and CDR2 sequences are SGHTA and FQGNSA. V was trimmed by 0 bases and J by 5 bases, leaving 10 bases between them. Written as DNA, the CDR3 is TGTGCCAGCAGCTTAGCGCTGGGGCTGGAGACCCAGTACTTC. Its protein is CASSLALGLETQYF.

This clone was picked up a small number of times. J is TRBJ2-1 and V is TRBV10-3; the D is unclear. In germline, CDR1 is ENHRY, CDR2 SYGVKD. The CDR3 runs 12 residues. V was shortened by 0 bases and J by 8 bases, with 5 bases between the two germline ends. CDR3 sequence reads: CAISESAYEQFF. DNA of the CDR3: TGTGCCATCAGTGAGTCTGCTTATGAGCAGTTCTTC.

The chain employs TRBV5-4 and TRBJ2-3, with 8 bases identical to TRBD2. CDR1 and CDR2 from the germline V gene are SGHNT and YYREEE (reference sequence). The CDR3 covers 16 residues. Unmatched junction bases numbered 12, after V lost 7 bases and J lost 2 bases. The CDR3 DNA sequence: TGTGCCAGCTCCTCGGGAGGGTCCAAGGACACAGATACGCAGTATTTT. Encoded protein: CASSSGGSKDTDTQYF.

This chain joins TRBV28 and TRBJ2-5; TRBD1 matches at 7 bases. The V and J ends lost 10 bases and 1 base, in that order; junction bases with no gene match: 6. The CDR3 has 13 residues. CDR1 and CDR2 (germline): MDHEN, SYDVKM. Here the CDR3 reads CATLPGGQETQYF. DNA of the CDR3: TGTGCCACCCTCCCAGGGGGCCAAGAGACCCAGTACTTC.

Remarks on this clone: At one boundary the junction diverges from the germline segment, which might be a read error. J is TRBJ2-5 and V is TRBV28, with 7 positions matching TRBD1. The CDR3 covers 11 residues. The germline V gene has CDR1 MDHEN and CDR2 SYDVKM. This CDR3 reads CASSWRQGQDF. CDR3 DNA: TGTGCCAGCAGTTGGAGACAGGGTCAGGACTTC.

J is TRBJ1-1 and V is TRBV27; unclear D gene. V was pared by 3 bases and J by 5 bases, with 16 bases between. The CDR3 consists of 15 residues. The V gene's germline CDR1 is MNHEY and CDR2 SMNVEV (reference sequence). Here the CDR3 reads CASSLSPRRGTEAFF. The CDR3 bases are TGTGCCAGCAGTTTGTCTCCTCGGCGAGGGACTGAAGCTTTCTTT.

This clone was seen only once. This rearrangement joins TRBV5-6 to TRBJ2-5, with D perhaps matching TRBD1 (6 bases). Per the germline V gene, CDR1 is SGHDT and CDR2 is YYEEEE. Trimming removed 10 bases from V and 2 bases from J, with 12 bases in between. The CDR3 loop spans 12 amino acids. The DNA for the CDR3 is TGTGCCGGGGGCAGGAGACAAGAGACCCAGTACTTC. Residues: CAGGRRQETQYF.

The chain carries TRBV10-3 and TRBJ1-1; possible D gene TRBD1, 6 bases. Deletions cut 2 bases from V and 0 bases from J, with 7 bases between. There are 14 residues in the CDR3. The germline CDR1 and CDR2 sequences are ENHRY and SYGVKD. CDR3 sequence (DNA): TGTGCCATCAGTGAGCAGGGGATGAACACTGAAGCTTTCTTT. Residues: CAISEQGMNTEAFF.

This sequence joins TRBV5-1 and TRBJ2-7; no clear D gene. V was pared by 0 bases and J by 4 bases, with 14 bases between. The germline V gene has CDR1 SGHRS and CDR2 YFSETQ. The CDR3 length is 15 residues. DNA for the CDR3: TGCGCCAGCAGCTTGGATCGGCCACACTCATACGAGCAGTACTTC. Translated: CASSLDRPHSYEQYF. Supplemented by reference TRBV5-1 and TRBJ2-7, the full variable domain reads KAGVTQTPRYLIKTRGQQVTLSCSPISGHRSVSWYQQTPGQGLQFLFEYFSETQRNKGNFPGRFSGRQFSNSRSEMNVSTLELGDSALYLCASSLDRPHSYEQYFGPGTRLTVT.

The chain joins TRBV20-1 to TRBJ2-3; D unclear. Germline CDR1 DFQATT, CDR2 SNEGSKA (reference sequence). The CDR3 contains 10 residues. Trimming took 5 bases from V and 6 from J, leaving 6 bases between them. For the CDR3, the DNA is TGCAGTGCTCCCAAGGATACGCAGTATTTT. Protein product: CSAPKDTQYF.

This chain connects TRBV2 to TRBJ2-5; D unclear. Germline CDR1 SNHLY, CDR2 FYNNEI. The V and J ends lost 8 bases and 2 bases respectively, with 12 bases between them. The CDR3 spans 13 residues. CDR3 amino acids: CASPLGSQETQYF. The CDR3 region has the DNA TGTGCCAGCCCGCTGGGCAGTCAAGAGACCCAGTACTTC.

The chain joins TRBV5-1 to TRBJ2-3; D ambiguous. The CDR3 has 12 residues. Trimming removed 3 bases from V and 6 bases from J, with 8 bases in between. CDR1 and CDR2 from the germline V gene are SGHRS and YFSETQ. The CDR3: CASSWGDDTQYF. DNA of the CDR3: TGCGCCAGCAGCTGGGGTGACGATACGCAGTATTTT. Together with reference TRBV5-1 and TRBJ2-3, the CDR3 gives the full variable domain: KAGVTQTPRYLIKTRGQQVTLSCSPISGHRSVSWYQQTPGQGLQFLFEYFSETQRNKGNFPGRFSGRQFSNSRSEMNVSTLELGDSALYLCASSWGDDTQYFGPGTRLTVL.

This chain uses TRBV29-1 with TRBJ2-1; 9 bases align to TRBD1. V gave up 7 bases and J gave up 6 bases; unmatched junction bases: 4. The CDR3 runs to 12 residues. The germline CDR1 and CDR2 sequences are SQVTM and ANQGSEA. For the CDR3, the DNA is TGCAGCGAGGGACAGGGAGGCAATGAGCAGTTCTTC. It is translated as CSEGQGGNEQFF.

J is TRBJ2-2 and V is TRBV27, with 7 bases that match TRBD1. Trimming took 5 bases from V and 4 from J; bases not matched to a gene: 10. The CDR3 runs to 16 residues. Per the germline V gene, CDR1 is MNHEY and CDR2 is SMNVEV (reference sequence). CDR3 coding DNA: TGTGCCAGCAGTAAAATAAGACAGGGTCCCACCGGGGAGCTGTTTTTT. Protein product: CASSKIRQGPTGELFF.

The chain links TRBV29-1 to TRBJ1-2, with unresolved D. CDR3 length: 11 amino acids. Germline CDR1 SQVTM, CDR2 ANQGSEA. V lost 4 bases to trimming and J lost 8 bases, with 11 bases between them. CDR3 sequence reads: CSVGDLRGYTF. In nucleotides, the CDR3 is TGCAGCGTTGGAGACCTTCGGGGCTACACCTTC.

This chain connects TRBV4-3 to TRBJ2-5, with D possibly matching TRBD2 (6 bases). The end of the DNA aligns better with TRBJ2-7, so the J call may be wrong. CDR1 is LGHNA and CDR2 is YSLEER in the germline V gene. CDR3 length equals 16 residues. This CDR3 is CASSQDWRVDVNEQYF. Written as DNA, the CDR3 is TGCGCCAGCAGCCAAGATTGGAGGGTGGACGTCAACGAGCAGTACTTC.

The gene calls are TRBV18 and TRBJ2-3, with D unresolved. The CDR3 loop spans 14 amino acids. The germline V and J ends were trimmed by 6 bases and 2 bases, with 12 bases remaining between them. The germline V gene encodes CDR1 KGHSH and CDR2 LQKENI. CDR3 sequence: CASSNTDITDTQYF. The CDR3 DNA reads TGTGCCAGCTCGAACACAGATATCACAGATACGCAGTATTTT.

V and J are TRBV2 and TRBJ2-5; tentatively, D is TRBD1 (7 bases). The CDR3 has 13 amino acids. In germline, CDR1 is SNHLY, CDR2 FYNNEI. V was trimmed by 6 bases and J by 4 bases, leaving 12 bases between them. In DNA form, the CDR3 reads TGTGCCAGCAGGGGGGGACAGAGAGAGACCCAGTACTTC. The encoded protein is CASRGGQRETQYF. The full variable domain, its missing parts supplied by reference TRBV2 and TRBJ2-5, is EPEVTQTPSHQVTQMGQEVILRCVPISNHLYFYWYRQILGQKVEFLVSFYNNEISEKSEIFDDQFSVERPDGSNFTLKIRSTKLEDSAMYFCASRGGQRETQYFGPGTRLLVL.

The chain carries TRBV25-1 and TRBJ2-7; D uncertain. V gave up 3 bases and J gave up 3 bases, with 0 bases separating them. The CDR3 runs 10 residues. Germline V CDR1 and CDR2: MGHDK, SYGVNS. CDR3 protein: CASSDYEQYF. CDR3 DNA: TGTGCCAGCAGTGACTACGAGCAGTACTTC.